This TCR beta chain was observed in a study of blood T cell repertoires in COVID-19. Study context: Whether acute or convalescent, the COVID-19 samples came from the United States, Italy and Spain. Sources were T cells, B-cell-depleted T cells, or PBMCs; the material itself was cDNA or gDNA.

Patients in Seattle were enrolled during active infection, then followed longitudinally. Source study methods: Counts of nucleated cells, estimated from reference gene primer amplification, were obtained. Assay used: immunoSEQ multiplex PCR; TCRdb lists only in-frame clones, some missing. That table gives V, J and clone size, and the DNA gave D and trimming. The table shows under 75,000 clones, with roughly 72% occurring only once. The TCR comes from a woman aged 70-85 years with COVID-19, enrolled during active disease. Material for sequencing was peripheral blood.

CDR3 nucleotide sequence: TGTGCCAGCAGGACCGGGACAGGGCCACTCGAGCAGTACTTC. This translates into CASRTGTGPLEQYF. The chain combines TRBV6-5 with TRBJ2-7; 9 bases are a match to TRBD1. CDR1 is MNHEY and CDR2 is SVGAGI in the germline V gene. The junction had 9 bases not matched to a gene; V was cut back by 6 bases and J by 6 bases. The CDR3 covers 14 residues.